This T cell receptor beta chain is from a study of blood T cell repertoires in COVID-19 (dated by TCRdb to about 2020). In the study overall: Samples covering the acute and convalescent phases of COVID-19 were provided by collaborators in the United States, Italy and Spain. The material from the prospective study consisted of cDNA or gDNA derived from T cells, B-cell-depleted T cells, or PBMCs. Deeply sampled blood TCRbeta repertoires from subjects exposed to, actively infected with, or recovered from COVID-19 were included in the dataset. The repertoires were released in a freely available public database meant as a resource for research on the immune response to SARS-CoV-2. The samples were drawn from the first 160 participants of the ongoing ImmuneRACE study and from about 1,200 subjects provided by 6 global collaborators. Nearly every sample came with metadata listing a de-identified subject ID, COVID-19 status, age in years and sex. Where available, HLA class I and class II types were taken from metadata supplied by the sample provider and were not determined by assay-based typing. The investigation overall reported the following: How much clinical and demographic metadata was included differed by source and by participant, and the metadata was provided uncurated.

The immunoSEQ Assay, a bias-controlled multiplex PCR, was used to amplify TCRbeta CDR3 regions from genomic DNA. Per the source publication's procedure: Nucleated cell counts per sample were estimated from amplification of reference gene primers within the assay. Sequence reads were collapsed and filtered to measure the absolute abundance of every unique TCRbeta CDR3 rearrangement. For each sample, productive Simpson clonality was calculated as the square root of Simpson's diversity index across productive rearrangements. TCRdb re-hosts the immuneACCESS table, in-frame sequences only. Its copies lack some clones; in the studies checked, an unresolved V gene accounts for under half of them, and the cause for the rest is not known. That table furnishes V, J and clone size, whereas the DNA furnished D and trimming. The sample table lists roughly 200,000 clones, approximately 82% of them with a count of one. The ten largest clones take up about 5.5% of the sample.

A word on this clone: There is no known antigen for this receptor. One base away there is no much larger clone; base qualities are not given.

Participants in the prospective study were aged roughly 18 to 100 years, lived in over 20 United States geographic areas, and enrolled through a virtual design. Cohort assignment in the prospective study relied on participant-reported clinical history from a screening survey and a study questionnaire. In the prospective study, whole blood, serum and a nasopharyngeal or oropharyngeal swab were collected from each participant by mobile phlebotomists. Prospective study participants could optionally give additional blood draws and questionnaires over an approximately two-month period. Before DNA extraction, prospective study blood samples were shipped either frozen or at room temperature. This sequence originates from a woman aged 60 to 75 with acute COVID-19. The sample comprised PBMCs or T cells enriched from blood (not recorded which).

Here the CDR3 is given as CASSLPSGDQGADTQYF. The sequence in DNA is TGCGCCAGCAGCCTACCTTCAGGGGACCAGGGAGCAGATACGCAGTATTTT. The rearrangement joined TRBV5-1 to TRBJ2-3, with TRBD1 as a weak D call on 6 bases. From the germline V gene, CDR1 is SGHRS and CDR2 is YFSETQ. There are 17 amino acids in the CDR3, from cysteine to phenylalanine inclusive. This entry keeps only the CDR3 DNA: 51 bases, framed from base 1. Trimming takes 4 bases from V and 4 bases from J, and the germline ends sit 22 bases apart.